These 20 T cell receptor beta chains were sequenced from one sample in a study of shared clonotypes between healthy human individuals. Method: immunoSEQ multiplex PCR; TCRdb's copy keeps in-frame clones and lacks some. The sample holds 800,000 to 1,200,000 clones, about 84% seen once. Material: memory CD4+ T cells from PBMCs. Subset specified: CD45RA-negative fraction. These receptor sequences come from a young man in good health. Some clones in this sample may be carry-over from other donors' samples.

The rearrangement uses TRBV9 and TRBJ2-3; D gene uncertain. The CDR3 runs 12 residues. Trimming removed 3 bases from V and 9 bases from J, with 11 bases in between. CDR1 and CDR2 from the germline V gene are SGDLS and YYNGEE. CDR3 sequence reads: CASSADLGTQYF. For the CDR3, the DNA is TGTGCCAGCAGCGCCGATCTTGGGACGCAGTATTTT.

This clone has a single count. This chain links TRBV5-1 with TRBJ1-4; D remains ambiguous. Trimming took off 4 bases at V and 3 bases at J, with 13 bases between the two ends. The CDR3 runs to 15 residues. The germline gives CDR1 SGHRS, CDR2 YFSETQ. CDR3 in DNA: TGCGCCAGCAGCCCAGAAAGGGCTCCTAATGAAAAACTGTTTTTT. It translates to CASSPERAPNEKLFF.

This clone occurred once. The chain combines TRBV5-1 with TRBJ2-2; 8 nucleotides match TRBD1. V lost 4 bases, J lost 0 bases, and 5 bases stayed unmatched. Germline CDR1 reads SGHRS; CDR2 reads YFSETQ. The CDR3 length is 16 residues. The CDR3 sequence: CASSHAGGANTGELFF. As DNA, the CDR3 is TGCGCCAGCAGCCACGCAGGGGGCGCGAACACCGGGGAGCTGTTTTTT. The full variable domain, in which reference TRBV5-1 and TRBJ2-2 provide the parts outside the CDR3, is KAGVTQTPRYLIKTRGQQVTLSCSPISGHRSVSWYQQTPGQGLQFLFEYFSETQRNKGNFPGRFSGRQFSNSRSEMNVSTLELGDSALYLCASSHAGGANTGELFFGEGSRLTVL.

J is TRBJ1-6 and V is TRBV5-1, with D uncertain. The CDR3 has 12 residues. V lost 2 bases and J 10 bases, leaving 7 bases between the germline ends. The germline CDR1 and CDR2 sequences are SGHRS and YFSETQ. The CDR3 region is CASSFGSSPLHF. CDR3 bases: TGCGCCAGCAGCTTTGGTTCGTCACCCCTCCACTTT.

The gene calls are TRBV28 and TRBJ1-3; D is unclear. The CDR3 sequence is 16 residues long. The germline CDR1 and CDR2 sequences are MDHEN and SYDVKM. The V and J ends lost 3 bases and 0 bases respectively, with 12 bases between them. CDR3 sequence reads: CASSFYKPFSGNTIYF. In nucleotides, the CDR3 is TGTGCCAGCAGTTTTTACAAACCATTCTCTGGAAACACCATATATTTT.

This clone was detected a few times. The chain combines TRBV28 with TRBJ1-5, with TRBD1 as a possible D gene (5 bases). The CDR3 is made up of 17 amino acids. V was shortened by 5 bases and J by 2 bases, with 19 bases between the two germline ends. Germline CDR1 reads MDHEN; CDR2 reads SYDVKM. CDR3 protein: CASSHNGLRVRNQPQHF. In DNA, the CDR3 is TGTGCCAGCAGTCATAATGGGCTCAGGGTGCGCAATCAGCCCCAGCATTTT.

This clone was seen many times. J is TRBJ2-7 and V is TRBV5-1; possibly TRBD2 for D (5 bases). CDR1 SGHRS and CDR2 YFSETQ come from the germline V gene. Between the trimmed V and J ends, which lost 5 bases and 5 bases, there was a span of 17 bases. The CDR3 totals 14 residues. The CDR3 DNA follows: TGCGCCAGCAGGGCGTCTCCGGGAAGCAACGAGCAGTACTTC. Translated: CASRASPGSNEQYF. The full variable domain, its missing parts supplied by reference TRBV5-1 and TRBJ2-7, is KAGVTQTPRYLIKTRGQQVTLSCSPISGHRSVSWYQQTPGQGLQFLFEYFSETQRNKGNFPGRFSGRQFSNSRSEMNVSTLELGDSALYLCASRASPGSNEQYFGPGTRLTVT.

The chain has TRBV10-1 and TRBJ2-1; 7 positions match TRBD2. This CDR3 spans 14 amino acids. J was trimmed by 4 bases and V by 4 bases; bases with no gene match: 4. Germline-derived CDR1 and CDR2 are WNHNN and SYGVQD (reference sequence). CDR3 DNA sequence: TGCGCCAGCAGTGGGGCTAGCGGATACAATGAGCAGTTCTTC. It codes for CASSGASGYNEQFF.

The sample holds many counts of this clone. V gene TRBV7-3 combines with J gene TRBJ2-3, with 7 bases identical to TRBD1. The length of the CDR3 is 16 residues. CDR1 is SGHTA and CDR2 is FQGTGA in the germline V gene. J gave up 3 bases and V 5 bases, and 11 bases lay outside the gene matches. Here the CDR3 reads CASSIDAAGGTDTQYF. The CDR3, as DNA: TGTGCCAGCAGCATAGATGCGGCAGGGGGTACAGATACGCAGTATTTT.

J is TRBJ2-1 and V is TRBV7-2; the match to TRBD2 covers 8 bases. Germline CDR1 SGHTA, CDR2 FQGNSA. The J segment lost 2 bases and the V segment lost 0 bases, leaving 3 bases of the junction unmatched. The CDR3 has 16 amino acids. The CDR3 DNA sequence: TGTGCCAGCAGCTTAGCGCGCGGGAGGACCTACAATGAGCAGTTCTTC. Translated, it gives CASSLARGRTYNEQFF.

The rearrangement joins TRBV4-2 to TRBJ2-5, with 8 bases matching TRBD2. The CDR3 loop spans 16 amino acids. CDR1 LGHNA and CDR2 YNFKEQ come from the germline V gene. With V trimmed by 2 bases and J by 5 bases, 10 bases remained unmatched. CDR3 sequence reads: CASSQSEREGRETQYF. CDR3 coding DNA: TGTGCCAGCAGCCAATCTGAACGGGAGGGCCGGGAGACCCAGTACTTC.

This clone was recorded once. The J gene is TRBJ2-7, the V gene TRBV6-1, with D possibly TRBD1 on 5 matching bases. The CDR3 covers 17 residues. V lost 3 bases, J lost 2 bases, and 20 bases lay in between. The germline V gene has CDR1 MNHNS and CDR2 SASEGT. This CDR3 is CASSESETQERAYEQYF. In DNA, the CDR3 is TGTGCCAGCAGTGAGTCGGAGACACAGGAGAGAGCCTACGAGCAGTACTTC.

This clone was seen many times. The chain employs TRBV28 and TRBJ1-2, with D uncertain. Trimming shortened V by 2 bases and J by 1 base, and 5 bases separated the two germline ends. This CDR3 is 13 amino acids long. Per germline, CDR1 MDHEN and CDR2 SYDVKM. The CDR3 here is CASSLVNNYGYTF. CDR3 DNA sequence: TGTGCCAGCAGTTTAGTGAATAACTATGGCTACACCTTC.

CDR3 sequence: CASSGDRYGYTF. DNA of the CDR3: TGTGCCAGCAGTGGGGACAGATATGGCTACACCTTC. The chain uses TRBV28 and TRBJ1-2; 7 nucleotides match TRBD1. V trimming: 5 bases; J trimming: 5 bases; junction bases outside the gene matches: 2. From germline, CDR1 is MDHEN and CDR2 SYDVKM. This CDR3 comprises 12 residues.

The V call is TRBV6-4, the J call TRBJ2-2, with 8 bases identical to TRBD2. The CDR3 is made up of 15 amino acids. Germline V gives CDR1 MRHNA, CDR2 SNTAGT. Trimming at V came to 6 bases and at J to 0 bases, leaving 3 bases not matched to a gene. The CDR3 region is CASSRTSSNTGELFF. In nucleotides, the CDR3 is TGTGCCAGCAGCCGGACTAGCTCGAACACCGGGGAGCTGTTTTTT.

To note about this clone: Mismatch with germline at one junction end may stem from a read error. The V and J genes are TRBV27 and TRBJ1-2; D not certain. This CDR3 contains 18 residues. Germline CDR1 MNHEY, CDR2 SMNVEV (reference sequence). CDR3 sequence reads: CASSSKGERGPRQVPPSF. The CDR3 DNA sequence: TGTGCCAGCAGTTCGAAGGGCGAAAGAGGACCACGTCAAGTGCCCCCCTCCTTC.

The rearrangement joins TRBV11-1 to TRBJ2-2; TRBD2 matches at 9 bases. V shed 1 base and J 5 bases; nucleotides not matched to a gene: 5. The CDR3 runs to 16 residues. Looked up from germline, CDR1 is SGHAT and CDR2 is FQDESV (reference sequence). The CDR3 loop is CASSLGGRAETGELFF. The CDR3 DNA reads TGTGCCAGCAGCTTAGGCGGGAGGGCCGAGACCGGGGAGCTGTTTTTT.

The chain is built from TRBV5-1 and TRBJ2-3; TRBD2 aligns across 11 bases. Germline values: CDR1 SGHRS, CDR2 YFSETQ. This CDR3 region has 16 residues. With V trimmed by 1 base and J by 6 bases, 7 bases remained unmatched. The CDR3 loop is CASSLTSGGLGDTQYF. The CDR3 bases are TGCGCCAGCAGCTTGACTAGCGGGGGACTTGGGGATACGCAGTATTTT.

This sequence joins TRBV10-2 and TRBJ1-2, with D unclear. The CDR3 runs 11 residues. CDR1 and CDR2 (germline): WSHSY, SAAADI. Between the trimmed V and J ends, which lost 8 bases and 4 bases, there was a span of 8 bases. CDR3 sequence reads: CASGRGYGYTF. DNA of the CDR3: TGCGCCAGCGGTCGGGGCTATGGCTACACCTTC.

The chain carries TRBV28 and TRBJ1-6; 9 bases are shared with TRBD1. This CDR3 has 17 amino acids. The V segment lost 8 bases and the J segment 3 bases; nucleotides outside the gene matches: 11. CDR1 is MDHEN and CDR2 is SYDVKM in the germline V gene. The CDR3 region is CASGTGLQQGYNSPLHF. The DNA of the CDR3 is TGTGCCAGCGGGACAGGGTTACAACAAGGCTATAATTCACCCCTCCACTTT. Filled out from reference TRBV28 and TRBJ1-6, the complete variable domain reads DVKVTQSSRYLVKRTGEKVFLECVQDMDHENMFWYRQDPGLGLRLIYFSYDVKMKEKGDIPEGYSVSREKKERFSLILESASTNQTSMYLCASGTGLQQGYNSPLHFGNGTRLTVT.